These 32 T cell receptor beta chains were all obtained from the same sample, sequenced in a study of Graves' ophthalmopathy and Graves' hyperthyroidism. Using RNA transcripts, the TCR beta CDR3 regions were amplified. First-round RT-PCR used HTBI primers; second-round multiplex PCR followed. TCRdb independently ran MiXCR on the multiplex PCR reads; one entry per CDR3 protein. The sample holds about 620,000 distinct CDR3 sequences, about a fifth seen once. The sample taken for sequencing was peripheral blood. Source of these receptors: a woman under 30 with stable Graves' hyperthyroidism. Some clones in this sample may be carry-over from other donors' samples.

This clonotype has ten or more counts. One end of the junction fails to match germline, which may point to a read error. This rearrangement joins TRBV11-2 to TRBJ2-4, with D unclear. This CDR3 comprises 12 residues. Germline V gene lookup returns CDR1 SGHAT and CDR2 FQNNGV. For the CDR3, the DNA is TGTGCCAGCAGCTTAGTGTTGAGTTTGGTGCACTTC. Protein product: CASSLVLSLVHF.

The chain combines TRBV9 with TRBJ2-7; unclear D gene. Germline lookup yields CDR1 SGDLS and CDR2 YYNGEE. V shed 0 bases and J shed 3 bases, with 10 bases lying between them. The CDR3 totals 14 residues. This CDR3 reads CASSVDGLSYEQYF. The CDR3 region has the DNA TGTGCCAGCAGCGTAGATGGGCTAAGCTACGAGCAGTACTTC.

The sample holds many counts of this clonotype. V and J are TRBV11-2 and TRBJ2-7; D is undetermined. CDR1 SGHAT and CDR2 FQNNGV come from the germline V gene. The CDR3 runs 16 residues. V lost 7 bases and J lost 0, with 19 bases in between. The CDR3 protein is CASTQSGVASSYEQYF. In DNA, the CDR3 is TGTGCCAGCACCCAGTCTGGGGTTGCTAGCTCCTACGAGCAGTACTTC.

The V gene is TRBV7-8, the J gene TRBJ1-2, with a tentative D call TRBD1 (5 bases). CDR1 is SGHVS and CDR2 is FQNEAQ in the germline V gene. V was cut by 4 bases and J by 6 bases, with 9 bases left in between. CDR3 length: 12 residues. The DNA of the CDR3 is TGTGCCAGCAGCTCAGGGATGGATGGCTACACCTTC. This gives the protein CASSSGMDGYTF. Using reference TRBV7-8 and TRBJ1-2 for the parts outside the CDR3, the full variable domain is GAGVSQSPRYKVAKRGQDVALRCDPISGHVSLFWYQQALGQGPEFLTYFQNEAQLDKSGLPSDRFFAERPEGSVSTLKIQRTQQEDSAVYLCASSSGMDGYTFGSGTRLTVV.

This clonotype showed up many times. This sequence joins TRBV6-2 or TRBV6-3 and TRBJ2-7, with 8 bases lining up with TRBD2. This CDR3 spans 15 amino acids. V gave up 0 bases and J gave up 5 bases; unmatched junction bases: 6. The germline CDR1 and CDR2 sequences are MNHEY and SVGEGT. The CDR3 region is CASSYSASGSDEQYF. CDR3 nucleotide sequence: TGTGCCAGCAGTTACTCGGCTAGCGGGTCTGACGAGCAGTACTTC.

This clonotype has ten or more counts. This sequence joins TRBV15 and TRBJ2-7; unclear D gene. This CDR3 has 13 amino acids. CDR1 is LNHNV, CDR2 YYDKDF, per germline (reference sequence). Trimming left V 5 bases short and J 0 bases short, with 8 bases between. CDR3 in amino acids: CATSAGSSYEQYF. In DNA, the CDR3 is TGTGCCACCAGCGCAGGTTCCTCCTACGAGCAGTACTTC.

This clonotype was recorded a few times. The chain employs TRBV27 and TRBJ2-7; 8 nucleotides align to TRBD1. J was trimmed by 3 bases and V by 3 bases; bases with no gene match: 7. CDR1 and CDR2 (germline): MNHEY, SMNVEV (reference sequence). The CDR3 is 15 residues long. The CDR3, as DNA: TGTGCCAGCAGTTTGCCTGGACAGGGACTCTACGAGCAGTACTTC. Protein: CASSLPGQGLYEQYF.

To note about this clonotype: The conserved final phenylalanine or tryptophan is absent from the CDR3, which likely points to a read error. The chain employs TRBV5-1 and TRBJ2-2; D gene unclear. Germline CDR1 reads SGHRS; CDR2 reads YFSETQ. This CDR3 has 15 residues. The ends were cut back, 2 bases at V and 7 bases at J, with 15 bases in the middle. The CDR3 bases are TGCGCCAGCAGCTTTGTCGTGGGGTCGAGCGGGGAGCTGTTTTTG. This gives the protein CASSFVVGSSGELFL.

The sample holds many counts of this clonotype. This rearrangement joins TRBV7-7 to TRBJ2-5; tentative D call: TRBD2 (5 bases). There are 15 residues in the CDR3. The V end was cut by 1 base, the J end by 2 bases, with 11 bases between. In germline, CDR1 is SSHAT, CDR2 FNYEAQ (reference sequence). CDR3 sequence (DNA): TGTGCCAGCAGCTTAGATGGAGGTGAACAAGAGACCCAGTACTTC. Translating it yields CASSLDGGEQETQYF.

This chain uses TRBV19 with TRBJ2-3; D gene unclear. Per germline, CDR1 LNHDA and CDR2 SQIVND (reference sequence). The ends were cut back, 6 bases at V and 2 bases at J, with 12 bases in the middle. This CDR3 comprises 14 residues. The chain's CDR3 is CASRRSLDTDTQYF. CDR3 nucleotide sequence: TGTGCCAGTAGAAGGAGTCTCGACACAGATACGCAGTATTTT.

The rearrangement joins TRBV12-3 or TRBV12-4 to TRBJ1-6, with 7 bases lining up with TRBD1. This CDR3 contains 13 residues. V shed 3 bases, J shed 13 bases, and the junction held 6 bases outside the gene matches. The CDR3, as DNA: TGTGCCAGCAGTTTGGCCAGGGGGGTGCCCCTCCACTTT. Its translation: CASSLARGVPLHF.

This clonotype was observed a handful of times. The V gene is TRBV11-3, the J gene TRBJ1-1; D is possibly TRBD1 (6 bases). CDR3 length: 10 residues. The germline V gene has CDR1 SGHNT and CDR2 YENEEA. The germline V and J ends were trimmed by 8 bases and 11 bases, with 12 bases remaining between them. Here the CDR3 reads CASPGHSAFF. CDR3 DNA: TGTGCCAGCCCGGGACACTCCGCTTTCTTT.

Details on this clonotype: A read error may produce the germline difference seen at one junction end. The chain combines TRBV19 with TRBJ2-7; maybe TRBD2 (6 bases). The CDR3 length is 14 residues. In germline, CDR1 is LNHDA, CDR2 SQIVND (reference sequence). DNA for the CDR3: TGTGTCAGTAGTATAGCGGCTAGCAGGAACGAGCAGTACTTC. Translation gives CVSSIAASRNEQYF.

This clonotype was picked up many times. The chain couples TRBV4-1 to TRBJ1-5; the match to TRBD1 covers 10 bases. Germline V gene sequence: CDR1 MGHRA, CDR2 YSYEKL. The CDR3 sequence is 15 residues long. V gave up 6 bases and J gave up 7 bases; unmatched junction bases: 9. For the CDR3, the DNA is TGCGCCAGCAGTCCTACCGGGACAGGGGTACAGCCCCAGCATTTT. As protein: CASSPTGTGVQPQHF.

This clonotype was observed a handful of times. The rearrangement uses TRBV12-3 or TRBV12-4 and TRBJ1-2, with TRBD1 matching 8 bases. This CDR3 is 15 amino acids long. V shed 10 bases and J 1 base; nucleotides not matched to a gene: 11. The CDR3: CATKGTGGFNYGYTF. Here the CDR3 DNA reads TGTGCCACCAAAGGGACAGGAGGGTTTAACTATGGCTACACCTTC.

In this sample, this clonotype turned up many times. This chain connects TRBV2 to TRBJ2-5; TRBD1 matches at 9 bases. J was trimmed by 2 bases and V by 10 bases; bases with no gene match: 5. The CDR3 loop spans 13 amino acids. The germline V gene encodes CDR1 SNHLY and CDR2 FYNNEI. The CDR3 is CATTGTGQETQYF. The CDR3 DNA reads as TGTGCCACGACCGGGACAGGGCAAGAGACCCAGTACTTC.

This clonotype was seen many times. The chain couples TRBV19 to TRBJ2-2; D not certain. V lost 3 bases to trimming and J lost 1 base, with 12 bases between them. The CDR3 runs 16 residues. The germline V gene has CDR1 LNHDA and CDR2 SQIVND (reference sequence). The CDR3, as DNA: TGTGCCAGTAGTATCGGCCGACAAGAGAACACCGGGGAGCTGTTTTTT. This translates into CASSIGRQENTGELFF.

This clonotype was seen repeatedly, ten times or more. The chain couples TRBV6-2 or TRBV6-3 to TRBJ1-5, with a weak D call TRBD1 (5 bases). Deletions cut 4 bases from V and 5 bases from J, with 24 bases between. CDR3 length: 18 residues. In germline, CDR1 is MNHEY, CDR2 SVGEGT. CDR3 DNA sequence: TGTGCCAGCAGTTCAAGCCACGGCAGGGATGAAAGTGATCAGCCCCAGCATTTT. This codes for CASSSSHGRDESDQPQHF.

This clonotype showed up many times. The rearrangement links TRBV7-6 to TRBJ2-5, with 12 bases aligning to TRBD2. CDR1 and CDR2 (germline): SGHVS, FNYEAQ. V lost 4 bases and J lost 8; bases outside the gene matches: 8. The CDR3 sequence is 15 residues long. CDR3 loop: CASSSQTSGRYTQYF. In nucleotides, the CDR3 is TGTGCCAGCAGCTCACAGACTAGCGGGAGATACACCCAGTACTTC.

Details on this clonotype: A read error is possible here, since a much larger clone lies one base away. J is TRBJ2-7 and V is TRBV4-2, with D perhaps assigned TRBD1 or TRBD2 (5 bases each). The CDR3 sequence is 14 residues long. Germline CDR1 reads LGHNA; CDR2 reads YNFKEQ. CDR3: CAISARDGGYEQYF. DNA for the CDR3: TGTGCCATCAGCGCAAGGGACGGAGGCTACGAGCAGTACTTC.

The CDR3 bases are TGTGCCAGCAGTTTCTCCCGGGGCAGTGACACTGAAGCTTTCTTT. Encoded protein: CASSFSRGSDTEAFF. The chain combines TRBV28 with TRBJ1-1; maybe TRBD1 (5 bases). This CDR3 comprises 15 residues. Deletions cut 3 bases from V and 3 bases from J, with 14 bases between. Germline V lookup: CDR1 MDHEN, CDR2 SYDVKM.

Ten or more counts support this clonotype. The V and J genes are TRBV28 and TRBJ1-1, with D perhaps TRBD1 (5 bases). The CDR3 extends over 16 amino acids. Germline lookup yields CDR1 MDHEN and CDR2 SYDVKM. Trimming pared 2 bases from V and 5 bases from J, leaving 18 bases between. CDR3 nucleotide sequence: TGTGCCAGCAGTTTACCGCGAGGGGCAGGATGGACTGAAGCTTTCTTT. Its protein is CASSLPRGAGWTEAFF.

The CDR3, as DNA: TGTGCCACCAGCAGAGATCCTGTTAGGGCCGATCAGCCCCAGCATTTT. It yields the protein CATSRDPVRADQPQHF. This chain connects TRBV15 to TRBJ1-5; D call uncertain. The CDR3 has 16 residues. Per the germline V gene, CDR1 is LNHNV and CDR2 is YYDKDF (reference sequence). Trimming took off 0 bases at V and 5 bases at J, with 14 bases between the two ends.

At least ten counts were recorded for this clonotype. V and J are TRBV2 and TRBJ2-7; 10 positions agree with TRBD2. CDR1 is SNHLY, CDR2 FYNNEI, per germline. This CDR3 has 14 amino acids. V gave up 7 bases and J gave up 0 bases; unmatched junction bases: 3. The CDR3 coding sequence is TGTGCCAGCACTTCTAGCGGGAGCTCCTACGAGCAGTACTTC. Protein sequence: CASTSSGSSYEQYF. The full variable domain, completed using reference TRBV2 and TRBJ2-7, is EPEVTQTPSHQVTQMGQEVILRCVPISNHLYFYWYRQILGQKVEFLVSFYNNEISEKSEIFDDQFSVERPDGSNFTLKIRSTKLEDSAMYFCASTSSGSSYEQYFGPGTRLTVT.

The V call is TRBV29-1, the J call TRBJ1-1; D gene ambiguous. The CDR3 consists of 11 residues. V was clipped by 2 bases and J by 6 bases, with 7 bases between them. CDR1 and CDR2 from the germline V gene are SQVTM and ANQGSEA. The CDR3 region is CSVELVSEAFF. CDR3 in DNA: TGCAGCGTTGAACTGGTCTCTGAAGCTTTCTTT.

The V call is TRBV28, the J call TRBJ1-6; 10 nucleotides align to TRBD1. Germline-derived CDR1 and CDR2 are MDHEN and SYDVKM. The CDR3 is made up of 14 amino acids. The junction had 10 bases not matched to a gene; V was cut back by 8 bases and J by 12 bases. DNA for the CDR3: TGTGCCAGCCGGAGGGGGGACAGGGGAGGACCCCTCCACTTT. Protein sequence: CASRRGDRGGPLHF.

J is TRBJ1-2 and V is TRBV7-9, with D tentatively TRBD1 (5 bases). The V gene's germline CDR1 is SEHNR and CDR2 FQNEAQ (reference sequence). CDR3 size: 14 residues. The germline V and J ends were trimmed by 5 bases and 2 bases, with 12 bases remaining between them. The CDR3 DNA reads TGTGCCAGCAGCATGACAGCTATAAACTATGGCTACACCTTC. This translates into CASSMTAINYGYTF.

At least ten counts were recorded for this clonotype. J is TRBJ1-2 and V is TRBV12-3 or TRBV12-4; no clear D. The CDR3 is 15 residues long. Trimming removed 6 bases from V and 9 bases from J, with 23 bases in between. CDR3 loop: CASSPSSVASSRYTF. CDR3 sequence (DNA): TGTGCCAGCAGCCCCTCTTCAGTAGCTTCGAGTCGCTACACCTTC.

The chain employs TRBV6-1 and TRBJ2-2; 8 nucleotides agree with TRBD1. CDR3 length: 14 amino acids. Trimming cost V 6 bases and J 4 bases; bases outside gene matches: 4. The germline CDR1 and CDR2 sequences are MNHNS and SASEGT. The CDR3 DNA sequence: TGTGCCAGCAGACGGACAGGGCTCACCGGGGAGCTGTTTTTT. Its translation is CASRRTGLTGELFF.

This clonotype was counted many times. The chain couples TRBV11-1 to TRBJ1-1, with D perhaps TRBD1 (5 bases). Germline assignment: CDR1 SGHAT and CDR2 FQDESV (reference sequence). This CDR3 spans 14 amino acids. Trimming stripped 2 bases from V and 6 bases from J, with 13 bases between. CDR3 region: CASSLFQGSAEAFF. The DNA of the CDR3 is TGTGCCAGCAGCTTATTCCAGGGTTCCGCTGAAGCTTTCTTT.

In its sample, this clonotype was seen a few times. This rearrangement joins TRBV6-5 to TRBJ2-7, with TRBD1 matching over 11 bases. CDR1 MNHEY and CDR2 SVGAGI come from the germline V gene. The CDR3 runs to 15 residues. V lost 0 bases, J lost 6 bases, and 4 bases stayed unmatched. This CDR3 is CASSYSPGQGGEQYF. DNA for the CDR3: TGTGCCAGCAGTTACTCCCCGGGACAGGGGGGCGAGCAGTACTTC.

This clonotype occurred many times. The chain uses TRBV2 and TRBJ2-5, with 10 bases aligning to TRBD2. After removal of 3 bases from V and 1 base from J, the junction contained 11 bases not matched to a gene. The CDR3 consists of 18 residues. Germline CDR1 SNHLY, CDR2 FYNNEI. CDR3 in amino acids: CASSEEGSGGPLQETQYF. The CDR3 coding sequence is TGTGCCAGCAGTGAGGAAGGTAGCGGGGGGCCCCTCCAAGAGACCCAGTACTTC.